This is a list of T cell receptor beta chains from one sample in a study of shared clonotypes between healthy human individuals. Assay: immunoSEQ multiplex PCR; the TCRdb copy retains only in-frame clones and omits some. The profile shows roughly 300,000 clones, more than 60% of them singletons. The specimen was memory CD4+ T cells sorted from blood. The receptors shown here come from a young man in good health. CDR3s include the opening cysteine and the closing phenylalanine or tryptophan. Each record gives: V gene, D gene, clone size, J gene, CDR3 DNA, CDR3 protein. A D gene is named only where the DNA matches it firmly. Clone size is given for some rows only: seen once, a few or many times, or a class if the clone is expanded.

TRBV28,NA,NA,TRBJ2-7,TGTGCCAGCAATCAGGGCTCCTACGAGCAGTACTTC,CASNQGSYEQYF
TRBV2,NA,NA,TRBJ1-4,TGTGCCAGCAGTGGCGGTCAGGTCTCTAATGAAAAACTGTTTTTT,CASSGGQVSNEKLFF
TRBV27,TRBD2,few,TRBJ2-1,TGTGCCAGCAGAAAAGCGGGACTAGCGGGGAGGAATGAGCAGTTCTTC,CASRKAGLAGRNEQFF
TRBV7-2,TRBD1,NA,TRBJ2-7,TGTGCCAGCAGCGTAATCAGGGGGTACTACGAGCAGTACTTC,CASSVIRGYYEQYF
TRBV20-1,TRBD2,NA,TRBJ2-1,TGCAGTGCCCCAGCGGGAGTGCTCCAGTTCTTC,CSAPAGVLQFF
TRBV25-1,TRBD1,NA,TRBJ1-6,TGTGCCAGCCGTCGGGACAGAGAAAATTCACCCCTCCACTTT,CASRRDRENSPLHF
TRBV9,NA,few,TRBJ2-5,TGTGCCAGCAGCCCGCACCAGCAGTACCAAGAGACCCAGTACTTC,CASSPHQQYQETQYF
TRBV2,NA,NA,TRBJ2-1,TGTGCCAGCAGTGAAGGGACAGCTTACAATGAGCAGTTCTTC,CASSEGTAYNEQFF
TRBV28,NA,many,TRBJ1-1,TGTGCCAGCGGGCGACGGGGAGCTTTCTTT,CASGRRGAFF
TRBV19,TRBD1,NA,TRBJ2-5,TGTGCCAGTAGTGGGAGACAGGGTTGGGAAGAGACCCAGTACTTC,CASSGRQGWEETQYF
TRBV27,NA,NA,TRBJ2-3,TGTGCCAGCAGAGGGGGAGGCGGGAGCGGCAATACGCAGTATTTT,CASRGGGGSGNTQYF
TRBV2,NA,NA,TRBJ2-1,TGTGCCAGCAGTGAGAGGACCTACAATGAGCAGTTCTTC,CASSERTYNEQFF
TRBV18,TRBD2,NA,TRBJ2-3,TGTGCCAGCTCACCAACTAGCGGTAGCACAGATACGCAGTATTTT,CASSPTSGSTDTQYF
TRBV15,NA,NA,TRBJ1-4,TGTGCCACCAGCAGAGTAGGGTCCCCAAATGAAAAACTGTTTTTT,CATSRVGSPNEKLFF
TRBV11-2,NA,NA,TRBJ2-3,TGTGCCAGCAGCTTAACTTTTGGGGGCGGACCAAGCACAGATACGCAGTATTTT,CASSLTFGGGPSTDTQYF
TRBV11-1,NA,NA,TRBJ2-3,TGTGCCAGCACCCTCGGGGCGGAGGGTACGCAGTATTTT,CASTLGAEGTQYF
TRBV11-3,TRBD2,NA,TRBJ2-3,TGTGCCAGCAGCTACGGACTAGCGGGCACAGATACGCAGTATTTT,CASSYGLAGTDTQYF
TRBV7-6,NA,NA,TRBJ2-7,TGTGCCAGCAGCTTAGCGGGTGGGACCGAGCAGTACTTC,CASSLAGGTEQYF
TRBV5-1,TRBD1,few,TRBJ2-5,TGCGCCAGCAGCTCGGGACAGGGGGACCAAGAGACCCAGTACTTC,CASSSGQGDQETQYF
TRBV10-1,NA,NA,TRBJ1-6,TGCGCCAGCAGTCCAGGGTCCGGTTCACCCCTCCACTTT,CASSPGSGSPLHF
TRBV13,NA,few,TRBJ2-1,TGTGCCAGCAGCGCATCGGGTCTACCGCACAATGAGCAGTTCTTC,CASSASGLPHNEQFF
TRBV5-1,TRBD2,NA,TRBJ2-1,TGCGCCAGCAGTCGACTAGCGGCTACCTCCTACAATGAGCAGTTCTTC,CASSRLAATSYNEQFF
TRBV5-1,TRBD2,NA,TRBJ2-5,TGCGCCAGCAGCTTTCTAGCGGGCGAGACCCAGTACTTC,CASSFLAGETQYF
TRBV5-1,NA,NA,TRBJ1-4,TGCGCCAGCAGCTTGTCAGGGGCGGTTGGGGAAAAACTGTTTTTT,CASSLSGAVGEKLFF
TRBV2,TRBD2,NA,TRBJ2-7,TGTGCCAGCAGGGTAGCGGGATGGGACGAGCAGTACTTC,CASRVAGWDEQYF
TRBV29-1,TRBD2,NA,TRBJ2-5,TGCAGCGTTCGCTCTAGCGGGAGGGCGTGGGAGACCCAGTACTTC,CSVRSSGRAWETQYF
TRBV10-3,TRBD1,NA,TRBJ2-3,TGTGCCATCAGGCCGGGACAGGCCACAGATACGCAGTATTTT,CAIRPGQATDTQYF
TRBV10-3,NA,NA,TRBJ2-2,TGTGCCATCAGTGAGTCTCCAGGGGGGGCAACCGGGGAGCTGTTTTTT,CAISESPGGATGELFF
TRBV18,TRBD1,NA,TRBJ2-3,TGTGCCAGCTCACCGGAAACAGGGGGCGGTACGCAGTATTTT,CASSPETGGGTQYF
TRBV10-3,TRBD2,NA,TRBJ2-1,TGTGCCATCAGTACTCTAGCGGGAGCCGGGAATGAGCAGTTCTTC,CAISTLAGAGNEQFF
TRBV7-6,NA,NA,TRBJ2-1,TGTGCCAGCAGCTTATTCGGGAGCTCCTACAATGAGCAGTTCTTC,CASSLFGSSYNEQFF
TRBV7-8,NA,few,TRBJ2-3,TGTGCCAGCAGTCGACCCCGAGATACGCAGTATTTT,CASSRPRDTQYF
TRBV25-1,NA,NA,TRBJ2-2,TGTGCCAGCAGTGACGACGGATTGCACGACACCGGGGAGCTGTTTTTT,CASSDDGLHDTGELFF
TRBV18,NA,few,TRBJ1-1,TGTGCCAGCTCACCAACATCAGGGAACACTGAAGCTTTCTTT,CASSPTSGNTEAFF
TRBV6-5,NA,NA,TRBJ1-2,TGTGCCAGCAGTTACACCGGGACGTTCTCGGGCTACACCTTC,CASSYTGTFSGYTF
TRBV28,TRBD1,NA,TRBJ1-4,TGTGCCAGCAGTTTTCCCGGGACAGTTGATAATGAAAAACTGTTTTTT,CASSFPGTVDNEKLFF
TRBV2,TRBD1,NA,TRBJ2-2,TGTGCCAGCAGTCGGACAGGCGGGGAGCTGTTTTTT,CASSRTGGELFF
TRBV2,TRBD1,NA,TRBJ1-1,TGTGCCAGCAATCGACCCAAAAAACAGGGGGCGAATCCCTACACTGAAGCTTTCTTT,CASNRPKKQGANPYTEAFF
TRBV7-9,NA,once,TRBJ2-7,TGTGCCAGCAGCTTAATGGGGGAGGTGGGCTACGAGCAGTACTTC,CASSLMGEVGYEQYF
TRBV7-9,NA,NA,TRBJ1-2,TGTGCCAGCGATCCTGGGGTGGGACGGGGCTACACCTTC,CASDPGVGRGYTF
TRBV28,NA,NA,TRBJ2-7,TGTGCCAGCAGTTTATTCGGGTCAGGGGCCTCCTACGAGCAGTACTTC,CASSLFGSGASYEQYF